Each of the 24 T cell receptor beta chains below was sequenced from the same sample in a study of breast tumors, draining lymph nodes, adjacent tissues (dated by TCRdb to about 2016). Libraries were constructed by multiplex PCR. The sequencing machine was an Illumina HiSeq 2000. The public reads were run again by TCRdb, first through fastp at Q25 and then through MiXCR, and only productive beta chains were kept. Merged by CDR3 protein, the rows form single entries marked with the most common genes and DNA. The sample yields some 170,000 distinct CDR3 sequences; about 30% were counted once. The ten largest clones capture 3% to 4% of the sample. Lymph node samples were obtained from the axillary draining lymph nodes of breast cancer patients. Sequencing used axillary lymph node tissue. Every receptor here comes from a female donor with breast cancer. Some clones in this sample may be carry-over from other donors' samples.

Here the CDR3 DNA reads TGTGCCAGTAGTATAAACCCCTGGGGGATAGAGACCCAGCATTTT. This translates into CASSINPWGIETQHF. The chain recombines TRBV19 with TRBJ1-5; possible D gene TRBD1, 5 bases. V was pared by 2 bases and J by 11 bases, with 19 bases between. Germline CDR1 and CDR2: LNHDA and SQIVND (reference sequence). This CDR3 is 15 amino acids long.

This clonotype has a count of ten or more. V gene TRBV18 combines with J gene TRBJ2-5; D not resolved. Per the germline V gene, CDR1 is KGHSH and CDR2 is LQKENI. The V gene lost 1 base and the J gene lost 4 bases, with 7 bases spanning the gap. The CDR3 spans 13 residues. In DNA, the CDR3 is TGTGCCAGCTCACCACATGTAATAGAGACCCAGTACTTC. This codes for CASSPHVIETQYF.

This clonotype was counted at least ten times. The J gene is TRBJ2-1, the V gene TRBV5-8, with 9 positions matching TRBD2. The CDR3 has 15 amino acids. The V segment lost 0 bases and the J segment 9 bases; nucleotides outside the gene matches: 7. Germline CDR1 and CDR2: SGHTS and YDEGEE. The CDR3 DNA sequence: TGTGCCAGCAGCTTGGCATTTGCGGGGGGGCGTGAGCAGTTCTTC. This gives the protein CASSLAFAGGREQFF. Looking up the rest from reference TRBV5-8 and TRBJ2-1 gives the full variable domain: EAGVTQSPTHLIKTRGQQATLRCSPISGHTSVYWYQQALGLGLQFLLWYDEGEERNRGNFPPRFSGRQFPNYSSELNVNALELEDSALYLCASSLAFAGGREQFFGPGTRLTVL.

Details on this clonotype: A much larger clone lies a single base off, so this may be a read error. The chain links TRBV27 to TRBJ1-4, with no clear D. The V gene's germline CDR1 is MNHEY and CDR2 SMNVEV (reference sequence). The CDR3 is made up of 15 amino acids. The CDR3 DNA reads as TGTGCCAGCAGTCCATCCGGGTCGGCGTTTGAAAAACTGGTTTTT. This sequence encodes CASSPSGSAFEKLVF.

The genes are TRBV6-2 or TRBV6-3 and TRBJ2-1, with 13 bases matching TRBD2. J lost 3 bases, V lost 4 bases, and 6 bases had no gene match. The V gene's germline CDR1 is MNHEY and CDR2 SVGEGT. The CDR3 is made up of 17 amino acids. The CDR3 sequence is CASSWGLAGHGYNEQFF. CDR3 nucleotides: TGTGCCAGCAGTTGGGGACTAGCGGGACATGGCTACAATGAGCAGTTCTTC.

The V call is TRBV7-9, the J call TRBJ2-5, with D tentatively TRBD2 (6 bases). There are 20 residues in the CDR3. Germline V gene data show CDR1 as SEHNR and CDR2 as FQNEAQ (reference sequence). V lost 0 bases and J 2 bases, leaving 25 bases between the germline ends. CDR3 in DNA: TGTGCCAGCAGCTTAGCGCGGTTCGGGATAGACGTAGGGAGGCAAGAGACCCAGTACTTC. Protein product: CASSLARFGIDVGRQETQYF.

This clonotype was recorded at least ten times. V is TRBV30 and J is TRBJ1-3; D is unclear. CDR1 is GTSNPN and CDR2 is SVGIG in the germline V gene (reference sequence). V lost 2 bases, J lost 1 base, and 15 bases lay in between. The CDR3 has 16 residues. The CDR3 spells CAWSRAGRSSGNTIYF. CDR3 nucleotide sequence: TGTGCCTGGAGTAGGGCGGGTCGATCATCTGGAAACACCATATATTTT. Based on the CDR3 plus reference TRBV30 and TRBJ1-3, the full variable domain is SQTIHQWPATLVQPVGSPLSLECTVEGTSNPNLYWYRQAAGRGLQLLFYSVGIGQISSEVPQNLSASRPQDRQFILSSKKLLLSDSGFYLCAWSRAGRSSGNTIYFGEGSWLTVV.

About this clonotype itself: This may be a read error: a much more frequent sequence differs by one nucleotide. It is likely a read error, because the conserved phenylalanine at the end of the CDR3 is missing. The chain links TRBV19 to TRBJ1-2; 7 nucleotides align to TRBD1. This CDR3 region has 16 residues. CDR1 is LNHDA, CDR2 SQIVND, per germline (reference sequence). With 4 bases clipped from V and 3 bases from J, the junction kept 11 bases outside the gene matches. CDR3 sequence (DNA): TGTGCCAGTAGTAGTCCGGGACAGCCAAGTGACTATGGCTACACCTCC. As protein: CASSSPGQPSDYGYTS.

The table lists this clonotype with a count of one. The J gene is TRBJ2-7, the V gene TRBV9; TRBD2 matches 14 bases. Germline V gene lookup returns CDR1 SGDLS and CDR2 YYNGEE. Losses at the gene ends were 3 bases for V and 0 bases for J; bases not matched to a gene: 8. CDR3 length: 18 residues. CDR3 DNA: TGTGCCAGCAGCGCGGGACTAGCGGGAGAACCCCCCTCCTACGAGCAGTACTTC. Translated: CASSAGLAGEPPSYEQYF.

The chain is built from TRBV9 and TRBJ2-3; D is possibly TRBD1 or TRBD2 (6 bases each). The CDR3 runs 16 residues. Between the trimmed V and J ends, which lost 4 bases and 2 bases, there was a span of 17 bases. CDR1 is SGDLS, CDR2 YYNGEE, per germline. CDR3 residues: CASSLIGGLATDTQYF. In nucleotides, the CDR3 is TGTGCCAGCAGCCTCATAGGGGGGCTCGCCACAGATACGCAGTATTTT.

This clonotype occurred many times. This chain connects TRBV19 to TRBJ2-1, with a weak D call TRBD1 (6 bases). Trimming stripped 4 bases from V and 6 bases from J, with 7 bases between. This CDR3 is 12 amino acids long. Germline V CDR1 and CDR2: LNHDA, SQIVND (reference sequence). CDR3 nucleotide sequence: TGTGCCAGTAGTAGGACAGTCAATGAGCAGTTCTTC. This translates into CASSRTVNEQFF.

This clonotype has at least ten counts. The V and J genes are TRBV29-1 and TRBJ1-3; unclear D gene. The CDR3 is 10 amino acids. The germline CDR1 and CDR2 sequences are SQVTM and ANQGSEA. Trimming took off 4 bases at V and 7 bases at J, with 5 bases between the two ends. The CDR3 DNA follows: TGCAGCGTTGTTCAGAACACCATATATTTT. Translating it yields CSVVQNTIYF.

With regard to this clonotype: The junction shows a germline mismatch at one end, possibly a read error. This sequence joins TRBV29-1 and TRBJ2-7; D unclear. This CDR3 has 12 residues. The germline V gene has CDR1 SQVTM and CDR2 ANQGSEA. The CDR3 bases are TGCAGCGTCGGACCCGCAGCCTACCAGCAGTACTTC. This gives the protein CSVGPAAYQQYF.

This clonotype was picked up many times. The chain is built from TRBV19 and TRBJ2-7, with 15 positions matching TRBD2. The CDR3 has 16 amino acids. The germline V gene encodes CDR1 LNHDA and CDR2 SQIVND (reference sequence). After removal of 3 bases from V and 7 bases from J, the junction contained 7 bases not matched to a gene. The CDR3 sequence is CASSIGLAGGPREQYF. In nucleotides, the CDR3 is TGTGCCAGTAGTATCGGACTAGCGGGAGGGCCACGTGAGCAGTACTTC.

This chain links TRBV9 with TRBJ1-6; 8 nucleotides agree with TRBD1. The CDR3 is 15 amino acids. Germline trimming cut 4 bases from V and 8 bases from J; bases unmatched to any gene: 8. Germline CDR1 SGDLS, CDR2 YYNGEE. The chain's CDR3 is CASSLGQGAYSPLHF. The CDR3 nucleotides read TGTGCCAGCAGCTTAGGGCAGGGGGCTTATTCACCCCTCCACTTT.

This clonotype came up a few times. This could be a read error, since a much larger clone is one nucleotide away. The chain recombines TRBV20-1 with TRBJ2-7; D might be TRBD2 (5 bases). Deletions cut 0 bases from V and 0 bases from J, with 18 bases between. CDR1 and CDR2 from the germline V gene are DFQATT and SNEGSKA (reference sequence). The CDR3 is 17 amino acids. CDR3 in amino acids: CSARDILGRASSYEQYF. For the CDR3, the DNA is TGCAGTGCTAGAGACATACTCGGGCGGGCTAGCTCCTACGAGCAGTACTTC.

Remarks on this clonotype: A single base separates this from a much larger clone, so it may be a read error. J is TRBJ2-1 and V is TRBV7-2; 15 nucleotides align to TRBD2. Unmatched junction bases numbered 13, after V lost 4 bases and J lost 12 bases. Per the germline V gene, CDR1 is SGHTA and CDR2 is FQGNSA. This CDR3 spans 17 amino acids. In DNA form, the CDR3 reads TGTGCCAGCAGCTCGACCGCGCCGGGACTAGCGGGGGGTCCGCAGTTCTTC. Its translation: CASSSTAPGLAGGPQFF. The full variable domain, with the rest looked up from reference TRBV7-2 and TRBJ2-1, is GAGVSQSPSNKVTEKGKDVELRCDPISGHTALYWYRQSLGQGLEFLIYFQGNSAPDKSGLPSDRFSAERTGGSVSTLTIQRTQQEDSAVYLCASSSTAPGLAGGPQFFGPGTRLTVL.

This clonotype was found many times. Written as DNA, the CDR3 is TGTGCCAGCTCACGGGACAGGGCGAAGGCTTTAGAGACCCAGTACTTC. Protein product: CASSRDRAKALETQYF. This chain links TRBV18 with TRBJ2-5, with 9 bases that match TRBD1. Germline CDR1 KGHSH, CDR2 LQKENI. V shed 4 bases and J 4 bases; nucleotides not matched to a gene: 10. The CDR3 loop spans 16 amino acids.

This clonotype was seen only once. The junction departs from the called germline gene at one end, perhaps through a read error. This sequence joins TRBV28 and TRBJ2-2, with TRBD2 matching over 12 bases. CDR1 is MDHEN, CDR2 SYDVKM, per germline. The CDR3 length is 17 residues. CDR3 nucleotide sequence: TGTGCCAGCAACAATGTGGCTAGCGGGAGGGGTACCGGGGTGCTGTTTTTT. Its translation: CASNNVASGRGTGVLFF.

This clonotype appeared many times. The chain employs TRBV28 and TRBJ1-2; D remains ambiguous. V gave up 4 bases and J gave up 8 bases, with 14 bases separating them. Germline lookup yields CDR1 MDHEN and CDR2 SYDVKM. The CDR3 is made up of 13 amino acids. The DNA of the CDR3 is TGTGCCAGCAGTTCCCCCCCAGGTATGGGCTACACCTTC. Its protein is CASSSPPGMGYTF.

This clonotype has at least ten counts. The genes are TRBV20-1 and TRBJ2-7; TRBD1 agrees at 7 bases. This CDR3 is 14 amino acids long. Unmatched junction bases numbered 3, after V lost 0 bases and J lost 1 base. Per the germline V gene, CDR1 is DFQATT and CDR2 is SNEGSKA (reference sequence). CDR3 nucleotide sequence: TGCAGTGCTAGAGACCGGGACAGATCCTACGAGCAGTACTTC. Residues: CSARDRDRSYEQYF.

The rearrangement joins TRBV29-1 to TRBJ1-5, with 11 bases aligning to TRBD1. CDR3 length equals 14 residues. V gave up 7 bases and J gave up 6 bases; unmatched junction bases: 8. The V gene's germline CDR1 is SQVTM and CDR2 ANQGSEA. Here the CDR3 DNA reads TGCAGCGCCGGGTCCGGGACAGGGGGTCAGCCCCAGCATTTT. Residues: CSAGSGTGGQPQHF.

This clonotype was seen at least ten times. The chain joins TRBV10-3 to TRBJ2-1; D gene ambiguous. Germline CDR1 and CDR2: ENHRY and SYGVKD. The CDR3 loop spans 16 amino acids. Between the trimmed V and J ends, which lost 7 bases and 5 bases, there was a span of 21 bases. The DNA of the CDR3 is TGTGCCATCACCTCGACTGCTTCTAAAGCGAACAATGAGCAGTTCTTC. Translating it yields CAITSTASKANNEQFF.

In its sample, this clonotype was seen many times. The chain employs TRBV12-3 or TRBV12-4 and TRBJ2-7; 9 nucleotides line up with TRBD2. The CDR3 is 17 amino acids. Trimming cost V 5 bases and J 7 bases; bases outside gene matches: 18. CDR3 DNA: TGTGCCAGCAGTCCGTTCCCCCTTAGCGGGAGACCGAAAGAGCAGTACTTC. Amino acids: CASSPFPLSGRPKEQYF.